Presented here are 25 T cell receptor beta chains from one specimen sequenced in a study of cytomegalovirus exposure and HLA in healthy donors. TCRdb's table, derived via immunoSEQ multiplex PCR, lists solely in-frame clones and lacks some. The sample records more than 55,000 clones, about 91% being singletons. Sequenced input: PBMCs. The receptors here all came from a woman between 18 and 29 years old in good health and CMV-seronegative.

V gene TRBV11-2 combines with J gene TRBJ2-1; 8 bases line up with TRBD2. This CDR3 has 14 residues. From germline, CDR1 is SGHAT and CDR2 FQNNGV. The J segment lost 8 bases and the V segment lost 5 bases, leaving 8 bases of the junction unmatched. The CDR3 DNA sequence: TGTGCCAGCAGCCGGGGGGGTGATCTGGATGAGCAGTTCTTC. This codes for CASSRGGDLDEQFF.

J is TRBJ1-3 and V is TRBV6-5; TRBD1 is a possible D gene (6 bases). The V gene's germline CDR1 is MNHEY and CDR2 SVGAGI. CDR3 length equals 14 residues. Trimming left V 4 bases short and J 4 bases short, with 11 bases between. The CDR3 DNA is TGTGCCAGCAGTTCACCGGGGGGCGGAAACACCATATATTTT. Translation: CASSSPGGGNTIYF.

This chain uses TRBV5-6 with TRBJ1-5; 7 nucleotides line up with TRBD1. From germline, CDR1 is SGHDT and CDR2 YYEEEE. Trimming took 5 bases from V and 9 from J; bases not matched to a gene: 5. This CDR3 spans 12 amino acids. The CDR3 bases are TGTGCCAGCAGTCGACAGGGAACGCCCCAGCATTTT. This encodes CASSRQGTPQHF.

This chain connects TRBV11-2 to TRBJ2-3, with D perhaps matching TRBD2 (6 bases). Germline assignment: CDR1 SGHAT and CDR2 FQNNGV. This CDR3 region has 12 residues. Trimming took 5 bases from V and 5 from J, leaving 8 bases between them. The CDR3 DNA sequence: TGTGCCAGCAGCGCCGGGGGAGATACGCAGTATTTT. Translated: CASSAGGDTQYF. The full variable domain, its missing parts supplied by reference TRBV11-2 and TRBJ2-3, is EAGVAQSPRYKIIEKRQSVAFWCNPISGHATLYWYQQILGQGPKLLIQFQNNGVVDDSQLPKDRFSAERLKGVDSTLKIQPAKLEDSAVYLCASSAGGDTQYFGPGTRLTVL.

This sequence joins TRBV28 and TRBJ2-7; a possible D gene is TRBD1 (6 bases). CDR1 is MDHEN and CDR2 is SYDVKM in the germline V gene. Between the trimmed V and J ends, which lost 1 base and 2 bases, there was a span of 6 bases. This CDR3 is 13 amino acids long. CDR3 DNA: TGTGCCAGCAGTTTATCAGGGGCCTACGAGCAGTACTTC. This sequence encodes CASSLSGAYEQYF.

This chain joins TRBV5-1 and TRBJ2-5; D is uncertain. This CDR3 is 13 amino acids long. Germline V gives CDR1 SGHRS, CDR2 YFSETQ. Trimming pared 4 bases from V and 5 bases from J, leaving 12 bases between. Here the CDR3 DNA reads TGCGCCAGCAGCCCTTCCTCCCTGGAGACCCAGTACTTC. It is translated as CASSPSSLETQYF.

The CDR3 sequence is CASSSGGITDTQYF. The CDR3 DNA follows: TGTGCCAGCAGTTCTGGCGGTATCACAGATACGCAGTATTTT. V gene TRBV28 combines with J gene TRBJ2-3; unclear D gene. The CDR3 sequence is 14 residues long. The germline gives CDR1 MDHEN, CDR2 SYDVKM. V lost 4 bases and J lost 2, with 10 bases in between.

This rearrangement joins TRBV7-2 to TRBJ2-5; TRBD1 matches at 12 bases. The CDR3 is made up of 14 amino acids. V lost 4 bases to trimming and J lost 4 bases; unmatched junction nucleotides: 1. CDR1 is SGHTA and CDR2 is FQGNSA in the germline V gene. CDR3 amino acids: CASSSGQGAETQYF. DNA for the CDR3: TGTGCCAGCAGCTCGGGACAGGGGGCAGAGACCCAGTACTTC.

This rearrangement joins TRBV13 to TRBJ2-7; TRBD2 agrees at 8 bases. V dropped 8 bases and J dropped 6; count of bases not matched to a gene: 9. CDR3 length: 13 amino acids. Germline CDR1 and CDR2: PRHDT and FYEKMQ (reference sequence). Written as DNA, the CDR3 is TGTGCCAGCCGAACGACTAGCGAGGGCGAGCAGTACTTC. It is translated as CASRTTSEGEQYF. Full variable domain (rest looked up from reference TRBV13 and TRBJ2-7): AAGVIQSPRHLIKEKRETATLKCYPIPRHDTVYWYQQGPGQDPQFLISFYEKMQSDKGSIPDRFSAQQFSDYHSELNMSSLELGDSALYFCASRTTSEGEQYFGPGTRLTVT.

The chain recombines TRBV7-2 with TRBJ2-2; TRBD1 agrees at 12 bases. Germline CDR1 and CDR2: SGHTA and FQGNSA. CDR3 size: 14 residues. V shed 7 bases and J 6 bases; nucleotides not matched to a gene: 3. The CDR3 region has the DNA TGTGCCAGCACGGGACAGGGGGCCGCCGGGGAGCTGTTTTTT. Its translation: CASTGQGAAGELFF.

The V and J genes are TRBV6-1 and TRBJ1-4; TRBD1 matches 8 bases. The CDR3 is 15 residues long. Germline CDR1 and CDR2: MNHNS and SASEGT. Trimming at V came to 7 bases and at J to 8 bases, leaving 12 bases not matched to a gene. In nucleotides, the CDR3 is TGTGCCAGCACCAACCCCGGGACAGGTGGGGAAAAACTGTTTTTT. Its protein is CASTNPGTGGEKLFF.

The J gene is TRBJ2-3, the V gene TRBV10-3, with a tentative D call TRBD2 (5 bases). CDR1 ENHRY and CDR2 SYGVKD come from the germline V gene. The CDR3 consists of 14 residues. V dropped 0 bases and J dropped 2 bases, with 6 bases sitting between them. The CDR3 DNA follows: TGTGCCATCAGTGAGTCGACTAACACAGATACGCAGTATTTT. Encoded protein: CAISESTNTDTQYF.

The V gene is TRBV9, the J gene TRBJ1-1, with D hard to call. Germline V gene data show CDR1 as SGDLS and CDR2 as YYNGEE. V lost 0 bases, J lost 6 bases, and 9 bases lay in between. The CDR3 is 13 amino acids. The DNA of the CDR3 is TGTGCCAGCAGCGTAGGGCCCAGTTCTGAAGCTTTCTTT. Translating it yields CASSVGPSSEAFF.

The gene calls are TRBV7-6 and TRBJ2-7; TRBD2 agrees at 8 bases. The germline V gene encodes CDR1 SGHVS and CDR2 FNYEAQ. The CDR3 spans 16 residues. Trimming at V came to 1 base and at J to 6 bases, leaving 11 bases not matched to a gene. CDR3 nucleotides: TGTGCCAGCAGCTTAGAGGGGGGGACTAGTGAGGCCGAGCAGTACTTC. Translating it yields CASSLEGGTSEAEQYF.

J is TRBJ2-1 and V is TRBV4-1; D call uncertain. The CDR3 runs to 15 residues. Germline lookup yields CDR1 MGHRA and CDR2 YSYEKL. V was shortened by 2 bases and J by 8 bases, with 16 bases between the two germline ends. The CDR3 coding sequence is TGCGCCAGCAGCCAAACCACTCCTTCTAACTATGAGCAGTTCTTC. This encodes CASSQTTPSNYEQFF.

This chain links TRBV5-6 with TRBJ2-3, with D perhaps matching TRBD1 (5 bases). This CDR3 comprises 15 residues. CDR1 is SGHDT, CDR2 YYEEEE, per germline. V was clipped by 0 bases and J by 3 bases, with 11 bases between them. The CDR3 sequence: CASSLGQGSTDTQYF. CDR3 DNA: TGTGCCAGCAGCTTGGGTCAGGGTAGTACAGATACGCAGTATTTT.

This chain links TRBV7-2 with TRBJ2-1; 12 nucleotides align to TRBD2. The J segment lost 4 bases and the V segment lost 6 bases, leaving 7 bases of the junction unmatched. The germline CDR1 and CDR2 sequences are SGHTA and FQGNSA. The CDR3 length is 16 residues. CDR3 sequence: CASRHRLAGDYNEQFF. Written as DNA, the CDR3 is TGTGCCAGCAGGCACCGACTAGCGGGGGATTACAATGAGCAGTTCTTC.

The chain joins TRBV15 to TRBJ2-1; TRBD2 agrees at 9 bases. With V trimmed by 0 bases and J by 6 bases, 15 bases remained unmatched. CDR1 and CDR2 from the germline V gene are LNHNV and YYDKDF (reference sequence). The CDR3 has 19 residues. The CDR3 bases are TGTGCCACCAGCAGAGAAATCACTAGCGGGCACCGAAACGGCAATGAGCAGTTCTTC. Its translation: CATSREITSGHRNGNEQFF.

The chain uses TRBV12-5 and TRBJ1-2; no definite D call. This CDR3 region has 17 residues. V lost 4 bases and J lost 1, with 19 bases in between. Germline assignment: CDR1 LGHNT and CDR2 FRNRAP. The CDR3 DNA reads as TGTGCTAGTGGTTCGGTGGGATCGGGGTACGGTAACTATGGCTACACCTTC. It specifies CASGSVGSGYGNYGYTF.

The CDR3: CASSHRGVGAETEAFF. The CDR3 nucleotides are TGCGCCAGCAGCCATCGAGGGGTGGGGGCCGAGACTGAAGCTTTCTTT. The V and J genes are TRBV4-1 and TRBJ1-1; possibly TRBD1 for D (6 bases). The CDR3 contains 16 residues. Per the germline V gene, CDR1 is MGHRA and CDR2 is YSYEKL. With 3 bases removed from V and 5 bases from J, the gap between germline ends came to 19 bases.

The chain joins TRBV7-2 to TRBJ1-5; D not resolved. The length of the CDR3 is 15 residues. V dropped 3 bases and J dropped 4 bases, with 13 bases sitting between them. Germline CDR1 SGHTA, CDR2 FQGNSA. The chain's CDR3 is CASSFLHDYNQPQHF. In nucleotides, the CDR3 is TGTGCCAGCAGCTTTTTACACGACTATAATCAGCCCCAGCATTTT.

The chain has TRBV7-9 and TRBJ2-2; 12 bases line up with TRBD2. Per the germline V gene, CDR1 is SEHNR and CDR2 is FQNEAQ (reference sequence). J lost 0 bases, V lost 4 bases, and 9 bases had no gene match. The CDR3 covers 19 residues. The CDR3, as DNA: TGTGCCAGCAGCTCCAACACAGGACTAGCGGGACCGAACACCGGGGAGCTGTTTTTT. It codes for CASSSNTGLAGPNTGELFF.

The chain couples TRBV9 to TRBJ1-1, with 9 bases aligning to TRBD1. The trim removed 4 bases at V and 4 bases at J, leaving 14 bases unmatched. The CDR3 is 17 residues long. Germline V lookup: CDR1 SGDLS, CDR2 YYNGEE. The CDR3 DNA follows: TGTGCCAGCAGCCCAATCCGGGACAGGGAAGGAAGCACTGAAGCTTTCTTT. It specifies CASSPIRDREGSTEAFF.

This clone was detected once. The CDR3 sequence is CASSSPAGGGHNEQFF. The DNA for the CDR3 is TGTGCCAGCAGCTCCCCAGCGGGAGGGGGGCACAATGAGCAGTTCTTC. This sequence joins TRBV13 and TRBJ2-1; 10 bases agree with TRBD2. The germline V gene encodes CDR1 PRHDT and CDR2 FYEKMQ (reference sequence). The CDR3 runs to 16 residues. V gave up 4 bases and J gave up 5 bases; unmatched junction bases: 8.

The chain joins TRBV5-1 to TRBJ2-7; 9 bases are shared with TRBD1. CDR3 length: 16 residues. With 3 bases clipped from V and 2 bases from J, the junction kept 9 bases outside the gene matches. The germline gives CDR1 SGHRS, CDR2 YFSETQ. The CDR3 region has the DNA TGCGCCAGCAGCTGGGCACCGAACAGGGGGCCCTACGAGCAGTACTTC. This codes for CASSWAPNRGPYEQYF.